This is a list of T cell receptor beta chains from one sample in a study of blood T cell repertoires in COVID-19. Generated by immunoSEQ multiplex PCR, the TCRdb table keeps only in-frame clones and is missing some. The sample holds about 150,000 clones, 75% to 90% seen once. The sample was peripheral blood. These receptors all come from a man in his sixties with acute or convalescent COVID-19. Both conserved end residues are part of each CDR3. A D gene is named only where the DNA matches it firmly.

TRBV19	TRBJ1-1	TRBD1	CASRYGTANTEAFF
TRBV7-8	TRBJ2-5	TRBD2	CASSFSGGHQETQYF
TRBV7-7	TRBJ2-5	-	CASSLAPDSQETQYF
TRBV5-1	TRBJ2-1	TRBD1	CASSPSGTEYNEQFF
TRBV19	TRBJ1-6	TRBD1	CATRGTGVNSPLHF
TRBV7-2	TRBJ1-1	-	CASSLARRGTEAFF
TRBV5-4	TRBJ2-1	TRBD2	CASSPTSGRAAYNEQFF
TRBV7-2	TRBJ1-5	TRBD1	CASSSGTGGWQPQHF
TRBV9	TRBJ1-2	-	CASSPTPGGSHGYTF
TRBV5-4	TRBJ1-5	TRBD1	CASSSGGQGNQPQHF
TRBV18	TRBJ1-1	TRBD1	CASSQGQANTEAFF
TRBV5-4	TRBJ2-2	-	CASSSGTRHTGELFF
TRBV19	TRBJ1-2	TRBD1	CASSTTGNGYTF
TRBV2	TRBJ1-4	TRBD1	CASSPDRGEKLFF
TRBV24-1	TRBJ2-1	-	CATSDFINEQFF
TRBV6-6	TRBJ1-6	TRBD1	CASGSNRGYSPLHF
TRBV2	TRBJ2-5	-	CASSVDREGTQYF
TRBV5-1	TRBJ2-5	-	CASSLDVGPQETQYF
TRBV6-6	TRBJ1-2	-	CASSPSGTGVGYTF
TRBV25-1	TRBJ1-3	TRBD1	CASSETPGQAGNTIYF
TRBV29-1	TRBJ2-7	-	CSVARSGEQYF
TRBV7-2	TRBJ1-1	-	CASSLGGVGTEAFF
TRBV6-2/TRBV6-3	TRBJ2-1	TRBD2	CASSTRLAAYDEQFF
TRBV10-3	TRBJ2-5	TRBD2	CAISGGGQQETQYF
TRBV5-1	TRBJ1-3	TRBD1	CASSLDGTAFSQSSGNTIYF
TRBV29-1	TRBJ2-7	TRBD2	CSVEDRGGNGEQYF
TRBV7-6	TRBJ1-1	TRBD1	CASSLTDLGGTEGEAFF
TRBV3-1/TRBV3-2	TRBJ2-3	TRBD2	CASSQPSGISTDTQYF
TRBV27	TRBJ2-1	TRBD2	CASSRSGSGVNEQFF
TRBV7-2	TRBJ2-1	TRBD1	CASSVDRGRNEQFF
TRBV6-5	TRBJ2-7	TRBD2	CASSYNLAGEAYEQYF
TRBV5-5	TRBJ2-1	-	CASSSNRDNEQFF
TRBV6-5	TRBJ2-3	TRBD1	CATPGGSTDTQYF
TRBV11-2	TRBJ2-1	TRBD2	CASGRGRGGKSYNEQFF
TRBV2	TRBJ1-5	TRBD1	CASSVDREQPQHF
TRBV2	TRBJ2-7	-	CASSIDRSSYEQYF
TRBV20-1	TRBJ1-2	-	CSAQGYGYTF
TRBV6-5	TRBJ2-3	TRBD2	CATHSAGATDTQYF
TRBV30	TRBJ1-2	-	CAWSVAGMGGYTF
TRBV6-6	TRBJ2-3	TRBD2	CASSSGLVGVGDTQYF
TRBV9	TRBJ2-3	-	CASSVAGQGFADTQYF
TRBV29-1	TRBJ2-1	TRBD2	CSVAPLAGGQGKQFF
TRBV5-4	TRBJ1-6	-	CASSLLTDSPLHF
TRBV28	TRBJ1-3	-	CASSSPGEGFDGNTIYF
TRBV9	TRBJ2-7	TRBD2	CASSVGSGGAYEQYF
TRBV6-2/TRBV6-3	TRBJ1-5	-	CASSYSPSNQPQHF
TRBV18	TRBJ1-3	-	CASSPQGPGNTIYF
TRBV2	TRBJ1-5	-	CASSLQGRSSNQPQHF
TRBV11-2	TRBJ1-5	TRBD1	CASSLGGQGLTQPQHF
TRBV6-2/TRBV6-3	TRBJ2-1	TRBD2	CASSYRQRESNEQFF
TRBV7-2	TRBJ2-2	-	CASSLNPRQTTGELFF
TRBV2	TRBJ2-7	TRBD1	CASRGTGTGGYKQYF
TRBV19	TRBJ1-1	TRBD1	CASKGQGARTEAFF
TRBV18	TRBJ1-2	TRBD1	CASSPFETGGYGYTF
TRBV10-3	TRBJ1-2	TRBD1	CAISEGGQGQGYTF